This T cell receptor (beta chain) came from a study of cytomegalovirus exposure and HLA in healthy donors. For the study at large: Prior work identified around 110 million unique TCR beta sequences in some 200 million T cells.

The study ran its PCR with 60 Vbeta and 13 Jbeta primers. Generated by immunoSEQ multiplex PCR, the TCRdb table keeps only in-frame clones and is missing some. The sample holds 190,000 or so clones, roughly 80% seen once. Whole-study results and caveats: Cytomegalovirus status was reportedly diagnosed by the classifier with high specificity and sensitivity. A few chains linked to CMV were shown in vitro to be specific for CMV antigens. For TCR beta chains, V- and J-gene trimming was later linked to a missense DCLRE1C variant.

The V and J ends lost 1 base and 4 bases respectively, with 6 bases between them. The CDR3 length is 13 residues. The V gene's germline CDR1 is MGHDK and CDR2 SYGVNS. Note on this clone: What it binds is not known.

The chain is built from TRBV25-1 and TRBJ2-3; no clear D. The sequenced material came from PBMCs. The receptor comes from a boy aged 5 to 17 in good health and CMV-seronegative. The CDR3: CASSEWLADTQYF. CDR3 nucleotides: TGTGCCAGCAGTGAATGGCTAGCAGATACGCAGTATTTT.